Sequencing of this TCR beta chain was carried out in a study of shared clonotypes between healthy human individuals. As for the study in general: Donors were a couple of women and a few men aged 18 to 49. The study used three CD4 naive, three CD4 memory, two CD8 naive and one CD8 memory plate per donor.

Assay: immunoSEQ multiplex PCR; the TCRdb copy retains only in-frame clones and omits some. In the table there are over a million clones, about 80% of which are singletons. The CDR3 has 12 residues. The ends were cut back, 11 bases at V and 4 bases at J, with 13 bases in the middle. The germline V gene has CDR1 ENHRY and CDR2 SYGVKD. Source material: memory CD4+ T cells from PBMCs. The subset here: CD45RA-negative fraction. The chain has TRBV10-3 and TRBJ2-3; D uncertain. This TCR came from a man younger than 35 in good health. Some clones in this sample may be carry-over from other donors' samples. The DNA for the CDR3 is TGTGCCGCCCAAGGCGGCTCAGATACGCAGTATTTT. It encodes CAAQGGSDTQYF.